This TCR beta chain was found in a study of cytomegalovirus exposure and HLA in healthy donors. V lost 3 bases, J lost 1 base, and 13 bases lay in between. Germline assignment: CDR1 SGHTA and CDR2 FQGNSA. The CDR3 is 16 residues long. 60 Vbeta and 13 Jbeta primers were used in PCR. Here immunoSEQ multiplex PCR was the method, and the copy in TCRdb shows in-frame clones only, minus some. The sample has approximately 170,000 clones; roughly 80% are singletons. The specimen was PBMCs. The V call is TRBV7-2, the J call TRBJ1-5; possible D gene TRBD1, 5 bases. The clonotype originates from a male donor in good health and CMV-seronegative. The CDR3 DNA reads as TGTGCCAGCAGCTTCATAACAGGCATAAGCAATCAGCCCCAGCATTTT. It codes for CASSFITGISNQPQHF.